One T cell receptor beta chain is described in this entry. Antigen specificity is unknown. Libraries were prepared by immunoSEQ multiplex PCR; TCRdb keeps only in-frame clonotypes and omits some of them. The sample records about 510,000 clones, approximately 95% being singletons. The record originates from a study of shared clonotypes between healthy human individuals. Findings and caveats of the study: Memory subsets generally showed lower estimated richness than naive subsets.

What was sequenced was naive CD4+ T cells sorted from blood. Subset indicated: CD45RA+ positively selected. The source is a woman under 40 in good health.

The CDR3 loop is CAIRQGERTEAFF. Written as DNA, the CDR3 is TGTGCCATCAGACAGGGGGAGAGGACTGAAGCTTTCTTT. V is TRBV10-3 and J is TRBJ1-1; 8 bases map to TRBD1. The V and J ends lost 6 bases and 5 bases, in that order; junction bases with no gene match: 5. Per germline, CDR1 ENHRY and CDR2 SYGVKD. The CDR3 extends over 13 amino acids.